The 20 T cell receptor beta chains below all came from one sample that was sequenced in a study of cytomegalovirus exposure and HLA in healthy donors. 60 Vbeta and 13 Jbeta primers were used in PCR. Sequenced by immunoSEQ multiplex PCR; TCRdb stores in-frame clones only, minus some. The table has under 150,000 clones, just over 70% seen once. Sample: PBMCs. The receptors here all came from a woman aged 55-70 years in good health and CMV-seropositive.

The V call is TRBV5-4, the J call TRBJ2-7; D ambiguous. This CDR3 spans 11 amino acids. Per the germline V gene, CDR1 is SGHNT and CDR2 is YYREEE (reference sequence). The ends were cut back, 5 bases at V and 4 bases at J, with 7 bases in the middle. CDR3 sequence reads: CASSQQYEQYF. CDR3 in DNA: TGTGCCAGCAGTCAACAATACGAGCAGTACTTC.

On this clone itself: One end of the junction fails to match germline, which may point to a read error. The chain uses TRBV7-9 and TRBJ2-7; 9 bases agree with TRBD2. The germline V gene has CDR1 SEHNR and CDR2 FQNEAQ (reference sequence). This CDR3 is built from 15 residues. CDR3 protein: CSSSLAGLAIYEQYF. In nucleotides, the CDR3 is TGTTCCAGCAGCTTAGCAGGACTAGCGATCTACGAGCAGTACTTC.

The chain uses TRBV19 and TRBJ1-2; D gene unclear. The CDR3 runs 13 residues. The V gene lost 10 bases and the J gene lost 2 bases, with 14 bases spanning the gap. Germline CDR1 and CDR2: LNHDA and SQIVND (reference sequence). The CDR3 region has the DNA TGTGCCACCTTACGATCGGTGAACTATGGCTACACCTTC. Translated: CATLRSVNYGYTF.

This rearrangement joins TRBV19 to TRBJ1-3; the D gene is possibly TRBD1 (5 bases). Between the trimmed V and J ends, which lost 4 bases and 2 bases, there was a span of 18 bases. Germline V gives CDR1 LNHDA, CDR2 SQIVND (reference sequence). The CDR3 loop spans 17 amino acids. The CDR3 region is CASSKATVLLAGNTIYF. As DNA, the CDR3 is TGTGCCAGTAGTAAAGCGACAGTCCTCTTGGCTGGAAACACCATATATTTT.

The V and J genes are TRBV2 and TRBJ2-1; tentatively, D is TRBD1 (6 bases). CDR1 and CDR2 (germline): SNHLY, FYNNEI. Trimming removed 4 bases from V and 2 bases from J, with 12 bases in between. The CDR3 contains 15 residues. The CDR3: CASSVTGQTYNEQFF. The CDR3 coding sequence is TGTGCCAGCAGTGTTACAGGGCAGACCTACAATGAGCAGTTCTTC.

In DNA form, the CDR3 reads TGTGCCAGCAGTTACTCGAGTGGAGACACTGAAGCTTTCTTT. Translation gives CASSYSSGDTEAFF. J is TRBJ1-1 and V is TRBV6-5, with no clear D. Germline V gene sequence: CDR1 MNHEY, CDR2 SVGAGI. The ends were cut back, 0 bases at V and 3 bases at J, with 8 bases in the middle. The CDR3 consists of 14 residues.

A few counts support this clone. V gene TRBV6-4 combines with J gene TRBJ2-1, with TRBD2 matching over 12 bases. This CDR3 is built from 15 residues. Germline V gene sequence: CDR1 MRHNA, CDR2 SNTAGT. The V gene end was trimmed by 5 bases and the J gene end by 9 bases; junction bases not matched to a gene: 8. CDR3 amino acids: CASSWASGGASEQFF. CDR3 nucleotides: TGTGCCAGCAGTTGGGCTAGCGGGGGGGCCTCTGAGCAGTTCTTC.

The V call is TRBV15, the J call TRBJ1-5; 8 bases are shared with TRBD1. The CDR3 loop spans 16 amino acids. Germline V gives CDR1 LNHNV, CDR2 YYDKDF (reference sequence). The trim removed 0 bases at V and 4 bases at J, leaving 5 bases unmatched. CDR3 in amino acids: CATSRDPGGDNQPQHF. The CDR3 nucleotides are TGTGCCACCAGCAGAGATCCAGGGGGCGATAATCAGCCCCAGCATTTT.

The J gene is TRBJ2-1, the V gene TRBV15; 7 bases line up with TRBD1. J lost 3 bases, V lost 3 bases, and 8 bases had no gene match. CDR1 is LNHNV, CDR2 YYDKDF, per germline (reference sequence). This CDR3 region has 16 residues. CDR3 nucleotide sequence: TGTGCCACCAGCAGTGGGTCAGGGGGTTTCTACAATGAGCAGTTCTTC. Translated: CATSSGSGGFYNEQFF.

CDR3 nucleotide sequence: TGCGCCAGCAGCTTTGTGGCAGGGGTCTCCTACGAGCAGTACTTC. This codes for CASSFVAGVSYEQYF. The chain carries TRBV5-1 and TRBJ2-7, with D possibly being TRBD1 (6 bases). Deletions cut 2 bases from V and 0 bases from J, with 12 bases between. CDR3 length equals 15 residues. CDR1 SGHRS and CDR2 YFSETQ come from the germline V gene.

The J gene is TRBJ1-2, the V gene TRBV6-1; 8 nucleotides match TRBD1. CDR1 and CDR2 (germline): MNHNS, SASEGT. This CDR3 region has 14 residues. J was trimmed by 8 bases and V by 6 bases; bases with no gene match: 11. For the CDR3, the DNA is TGTGCCAGCAGGACCTCCGCCAGGGGGCAAGGCTACACCTTC. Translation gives CASRTSARGQGYTF.

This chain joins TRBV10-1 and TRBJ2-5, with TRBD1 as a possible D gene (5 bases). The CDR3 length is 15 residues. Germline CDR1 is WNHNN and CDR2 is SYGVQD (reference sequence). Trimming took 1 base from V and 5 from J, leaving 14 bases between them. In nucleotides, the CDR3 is TGCGCCAGCAGTGAGTGGGGCCAAGGGATGGAGACCCAGTACTTC. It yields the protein CASSEWGQGMETQYF.

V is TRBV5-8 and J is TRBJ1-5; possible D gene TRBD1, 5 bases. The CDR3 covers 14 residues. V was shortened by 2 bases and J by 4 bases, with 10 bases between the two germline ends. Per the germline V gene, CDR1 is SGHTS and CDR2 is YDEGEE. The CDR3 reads CASSFRERNQPQHF. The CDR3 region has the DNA TGTGCCAGCAGCTTCAGGGAACGGAATCAGCCCCAGCATTTT.

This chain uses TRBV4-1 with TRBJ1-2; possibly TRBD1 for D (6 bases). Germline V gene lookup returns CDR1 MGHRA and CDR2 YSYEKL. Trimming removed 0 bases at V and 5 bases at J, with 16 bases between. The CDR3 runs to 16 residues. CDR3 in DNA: TGCGCCAGCAGCCAAGACAGGGGACAAGGCTGGTATGGCTACACCTTC. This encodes CASSQDRGQGWYGYTF.

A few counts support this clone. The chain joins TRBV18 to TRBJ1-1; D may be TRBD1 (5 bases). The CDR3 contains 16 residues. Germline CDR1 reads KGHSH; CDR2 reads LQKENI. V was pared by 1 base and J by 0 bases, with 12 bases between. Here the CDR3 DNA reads TGTGCCAGCTCACCACAACCGACAGCCATGAACACTGAAGCTTTCTTT. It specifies CASSPQPTAMNTEAFF.

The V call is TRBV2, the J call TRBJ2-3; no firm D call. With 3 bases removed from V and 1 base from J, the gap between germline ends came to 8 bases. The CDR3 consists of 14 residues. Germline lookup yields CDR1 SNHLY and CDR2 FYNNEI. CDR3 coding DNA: TGTGCCAGCAGTGATGTGGGCCGCACAGATACGCAGTATTTT. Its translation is CASSDVGRTDTQYF.

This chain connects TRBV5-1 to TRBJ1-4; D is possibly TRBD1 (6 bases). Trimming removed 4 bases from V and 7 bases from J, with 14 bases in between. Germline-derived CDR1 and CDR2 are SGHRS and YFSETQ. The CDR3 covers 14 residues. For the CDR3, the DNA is TGCGCCAGCAGCGAGGCAGGGGCTAGTGAAAAACTGTTTTTT. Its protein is CASSEAGASEKLFF.

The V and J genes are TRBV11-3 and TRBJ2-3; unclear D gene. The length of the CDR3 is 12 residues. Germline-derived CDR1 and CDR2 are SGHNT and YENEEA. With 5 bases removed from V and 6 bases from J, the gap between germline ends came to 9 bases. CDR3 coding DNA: TGTGCCAGCAGCCCCTCCCCGGATACGCAGTATTTT. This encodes CASSPSPDTQYF.

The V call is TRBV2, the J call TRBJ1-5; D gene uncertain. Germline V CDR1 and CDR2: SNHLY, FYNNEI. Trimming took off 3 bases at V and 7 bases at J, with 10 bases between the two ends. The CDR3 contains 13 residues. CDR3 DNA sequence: TGTGCCAGCAGTGAGGGGAGCCCGCAGCCCCAGCATTTT. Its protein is CASSEGSPQPQHF. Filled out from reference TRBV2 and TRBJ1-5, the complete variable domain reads EPEVTQTPSHQVTQMGQEVILRCVPISNHLYFYWYRQILGQKVEFLVSFYNNEISEKSEIFDDQFSVERPDGSNFTLKIRSTKLEDSAMYFCASSEGSPQPQHFGDGTRLSIL.

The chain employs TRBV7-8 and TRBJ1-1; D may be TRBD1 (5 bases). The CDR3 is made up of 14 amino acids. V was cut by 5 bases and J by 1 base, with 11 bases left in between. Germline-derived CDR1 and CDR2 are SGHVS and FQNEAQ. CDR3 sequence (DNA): TGTGCCAGCAGCCGGGGGTTGGGGAACACTGAAGCTTTCTTT. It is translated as CASSRGLGNTEAFF.